A single sample is the source of the 22 T cell receptor beta chains below, sequenced in a study of cytomegalovirus exposure and HLA in healthy donors. The PCR employed 60 Vbeta primers together with 13 Jbeta primers. Assay: immunoSEQ multiplex PCR; the TCRdb copy retains only in-frame clones and omits some. The table includes 120,000 to 150,000 clones, about two thirds detected once. Specimen: PBMCs. The receptors were sampled from a man aged 55 to 69 in good health and CMV-seronegative.

The rearrangement links TRBV2 to TRBJ2-3; D not resolved. The V end was cut by 2 bases, the J end by 4 bases, with 4 bases between. CDR1 SNHLY and CDR2 FYNNEI come from the germline V gene. The CDR3 is 12 amino acids. The CDR3 sequence is CASSETADTQYF. In nucleotides, the CDR3 is TGTGCCAGCAGTGAAACGGCAGATACGCAGTATTTT.

The chain employs TRBV7-2 and TRBJ2-5, with D tentatively TRBD2 (5 bases). Germline CDR1 SGHTA, CDR2 FQGNSA. This CDR3 has 14 residues. Trimming removed 5 bases at V and 9 bases at J, with 19 bases between. The CDR3 DNA reads as TGTGCCAGCAGCCCCAGTCCCGAGGGAACCTCCCAGTACTTC. Translating it yields CASSPSPEGTSQYF.

V and J are TRBV29-1 and TRBJ1-1; possibly TRBD1 for D (5 bases). This CDR3 contains 13 residues. V lost 4 bases and J lost 3, with 12 bases in between. CDR1 is SQVTM, CDR2 ANQGSEA, per germline. The chain's CDR3 is CSVVPEGDTEAFF. CDR3 sequence (DNA): TGCAGCGTTGTGCCGGAAGGGGACACTGAAGCTTTCTTT.

This clone appeared a few times. The rearrangement uses TRBV6-5 and TRBJ2-7, with 11 bases fitting TRBD2. V was clipped by 6 bases and J by 3 bases; unmatched bases: 4. This CDR3 region has 14 residues. The germline CDR1 and CDR2 sequences are MNHEY and SVGAGI. This CDR3 reads CASSRLAGFYEQYF. Written as DNA, the CDR3 is TGTGCCAGCAGCAGACTAGCGGGATTCTACGAGCAGTACTTC.

A few counts support this clone. This chain joins TRBV19 and TRBJ2-2; TRBD1 agrees at 7 bases. The germline gives CDR1 LNHDA, CDR2 SQIVND (reference sequence). The CDR3 runs to 14 residues. V lost 5 bases to trimming and J lost 4 bases; unmatched junction nucleotides: 4. CDR3 sequence reads: CASSHRGRTGELFF. As DNA, the CDR3 is TGTGCCAGTAGTCACAGGGGACGCACCGGGGAGCTGTTTTTT.

As concerns this clone: Other nucleotide sequences from this sample produce the same CDR3. The chain combines TRBV19 with TRBJ1-1; TRBD1 agrees at 8 bases. Germline V gene data show CDR1 as LNHDA and CDR2 as SQIVND (reference sequence). J lost 5 bases, V lost 5 bases, and 4 bases had no gene match. CDR3 length: 13 amino acids. The CDR3: CASSYRGGTEAFF. CDR3 in DNA: TGTGCCAGTAGTTACAGGGGGGGAACTGAAGCTTTCTTT.

The chain recombines TRBV29-1 with TRBJ1-3; D is undetermined. The V end lost 3 bases, the J end lost 3 bases, and 9 bases lay between the germline ends. CDR3 length equals 13 residues. Per the germline V gene, CDR1 is SQVTM and CDR2 is ANQGSEA. The CDR3 bases are TGCAGCGTTGAGGGCGTGGGTGGAAACACCATATATTTT. This sequence encodes CSVEGVGGNTIYF.

The chain employs TRBV27 and TRBJ1-5, with TRBD1 matching over 7 bases. The length of the CDR3 is 15 residues. Germline CDR1 is MNHEY and CDR2 is SMNVEV (reference sequence). J lost 4 bases, V lost 6 bases, and 9 bases had no gene match. This chain's CDR3 is CASSLTGQLNQPQHF. In nucleotides, the CDR3 is TGTGCCAGCAGCCTGACGGGACAGCTGAATCAGCCCCAGCATTTT.

The gene calls are TRBV6-6 and TRBJ2-7; 7 bases agree with TRBD1. Trimming cost V 6 bases and J 3 bases; bases outside gene matches: 8. CDR1 and CDR2 (germline): MNHNY, SVGAGI (reference sequence). The CDR3 runs to 14 residues. In DNA form, the CDR3 reads TGTGCCAGCAGGCCCCGGGACAGTTACTACGAGCAGTACTTC. Its translation is CASRPRDSYYEQYF.

V and J are TRBV2 and TRBJ1-2; TRBD1 matches 7 bases. The CDR3 runs to 15 residues. V was pared by 6 bases and J by 6 bases, with 13 bases of the junction left unmatched. CDR1 and CDR2 (germline): SNHLY, FYNNEI. This chain's CDR3 is CASREDNRGGHGYTF. The CDR3 DNA is TGTGCCAGCAGAGAGGATAACAGGGGTGGTCATGGCTACACCTTC.

CDR3 residues: CASSYTQQNSPLHF. For the CDR3, the DNA is TGTGCCAGCAGTTACACACAGCAGAATTCACCCCTCCACTTT. The chain carries TRBV6-6 and TRBJ1-6, with D unclear. V was clipped by 2 bases and J by 7 bases, with 9 bases between them. Germline V gene data show CDR1 as MNHNY and CDR2 as SVGAGI (reference sequence). CDR3 length: 14 amino acids.

This chain joins TRBV9 and TRBJ2-2; D uncertain. This CDR3 region has 14 residues. CDR1 is SGDLS, CDR2 YYNGEE, per germline. Trimming removed 0 bases from V and 6 bases from J, with 9 bases in between. The CDR3 nucleotides are TGTGCCAGCAGCGTAGACGAGGAAGCCGGGGAGCTGTTTTTT. This translates into CASSVDEEAGELFF.

Only a few counts were recorded for this clone. The CDR3 coding sequence is TGCGCCAGCAGCTTAGACGGGGCCGGGGAGCTGTTTTTT. Amino acid sequence: CASSLDGAGELFF. This sequence joins TRBV5-1 and TRBJ2-2; weak D call: TRBD2 (5 bases). Trimming took off 2 bases at V and 6 bases at J, with 8 bases between the two ends. The CDR3 contains 13 residues. Germline V gene data show CDR1 as SGHRS and CDR2 as YFSETQ.

This clone was seen once. The V call is TRBV7-9, the J call TRBJ1-5; TRBD1 agrees at 9 bases. The CDR3 has 17 residues. V lost 3 bases and J lost 4; bases outside the gene matches: 10. Germline-derived CDR1 and CDR2 are SEHNR and FQNEAQ (reference sequence). In DNA form, the CDR3 reads TGTGCCAGCAGCTTCCGACAGGGGGATGGGGGTAATCAGCCCCAGCATTTT. Translation gives CASSFRQGDGGNQPQHF.

This clone was detected a few times. Other nucleotide sequences from this sample produce the same CDR3. J is TRBJ2-2 and V is TRBV5-1; D unclear. Germline lookup yields CDR1 SGHRS and CDR2 YFSETQ. V was pared by 0 bases and J by 5 bases, with 8 bases between. The CDR3 is 14 residues long. The CDR3 nucleotides read TGCGCCAGCAGCTTGGTTGGCGGTACCGGGGAGCTGTTTTTT. Its translation: CASSLVGGTGELFF.

This rearrangement joins TRBV30 to TRBJ1-1; D unclear. Trimming removed 4 bases from V and 0 bases from J, with 12 bases in between. This CDR3 has 14 residues. Germline V gene data show CDR1 as GTSNPN and CDR2 as SVGIG (reference sequence). The CDR3 nucleotides are TGTGCCTGGACAAGAGTCAGGCTGAACACTGAAGCTTTCTTT. Its translation is CAWTRVRLNTEAFF.

This chain joins TRBV6-5 and TRBJ2-5; 10 nucleotides align to TRBD1. Germline assignment: CDR1 MNHEY and CDR2 SVGAGI. V lost 3 bases and J lost 5; bases outside the gene matches: 9. The CDR3 is 16 amino acids. The CDR3 DNA is TGTGCCAGCAGTTATCCTACCGGGACAGGGGTGGAGACCCAGTACTTC. Translated: CASSYPTGTGVETQYF.

V gene TRBV29-1 combines with J gene TRBJ2-5, with a tentative D call TRBD1 (5 bases). The germline gives CDR1 SQVTM, CDR2 ANQGSEA. The V end lost 2 bases, the J end lost 5 bases, and 9 bases lay between the germline ends. This CDR3 comprises 12 residues. The CDR3 loop reads CSVERGGETQYF. The CDR3 DNA sequence: TGCAGCGTTGAAAGGGGTGGGGAGACCCAGTACTTC.

Notes on this clone: A read error may account for a junction end that differs from germline. The same CDR3 is also encoded by other DNA sequences in this sample. The chain combines TRBV30 with TRBJ1-1, with TRBD1 as a possible D gene (5 bases). Germline CDR1 reads GTSNPN; CDR2 reads SVGIG (reference sequence). The CDR3 covers 12 residues. CDR3 DNA sequence: TGCGCCTGGAGTGCGGGGGGTCCTGAAGCTTTCTTT. Encoded protein: CAWSAGGPEAFF.

V and J are TRBV30 and TRBJ2-1; the D is unclear. The CDR3 length is 11 residues. Trimming left V 0 bases short and J 10 bases short, with 7 bases between. CDR1 GTSNPN and CDR2 SVGIG come from the germline V gene (reference sequence). CDR3 DNA sequence: TGTGCCTGGAGTGTACAATCGGAGCAGTTCTTC. Amino acids: CAWSVQSEQFF.

The chain combines TRBV28 with TRBJ1-2, with 9 bases identical to TRBD1. CDR1 MDHEN and CDR2 SYDVKM come from the germline V gene. The CDR3 runs to 13 residues. Unmatched junction bases numbered 1, after V lost 8 bases and J lost 0 bases. CDR3 amino acids: CASRTGANYGYTF. The CDR3 DNA follows: TGTGCCAGCCGGACAGGGGCTAACTATGGCTACACCTTC.

As regards this clone: This CDR3 is also generated by other DNA sequences in the sample. The chain is built from TRBV30 and TRBJ2-1, with D maybe TRBD2 (6 bases). This CDR3 is 13 amino acids long. Germline CDR1 and CDR2: GTSNPN and SVGIG (reference sequence). V was clipped by 0 bases and J by 5 bases, with 8 bases between them. DNA for the CDR3: TGTGCCTGGAGTGTTGGGGGGAACAATGAGCAGTTCTTC. The encoded protein is CAWSVGGNNEQFF.